This T cell receptor beta chain was identified during a study of graft-versus-host responses after intestinal transplantation. The CDR3 loop spans 15 amino acids. J gave up 3 bases and V 6 bases, and 10 bases lay outside the gene matches. CDR1 is MNHEY and CDR2 is SVGAGI in the germline V gene. The data were produced by immunoSEQ multiplex PCR, yet TCRdb's version contains in-frame clones alone and is incomplete. Found here are 99,000 or so clones, under 95% of them singletons; the top ten hold about 0.062%. Notes on this clone: The target antigen is unknown.

This specimen was unstimulated CD8+ T cells sorted from spleen or lymph node cells, taken before transplant. The V call is TRBV6-5, the J call TRBJ2-7; TRBD1 agrees at 8 bases. This TCR derives from a human donor who was the organ donor for an intestinal transplant. CDR3 region: CASRTRQDRVYEQYF. CDR3 sequence (DNA): TGTGCCAGCAGGACTAGGCAGGACAGGGTCTACGAGCAGTACTTC.